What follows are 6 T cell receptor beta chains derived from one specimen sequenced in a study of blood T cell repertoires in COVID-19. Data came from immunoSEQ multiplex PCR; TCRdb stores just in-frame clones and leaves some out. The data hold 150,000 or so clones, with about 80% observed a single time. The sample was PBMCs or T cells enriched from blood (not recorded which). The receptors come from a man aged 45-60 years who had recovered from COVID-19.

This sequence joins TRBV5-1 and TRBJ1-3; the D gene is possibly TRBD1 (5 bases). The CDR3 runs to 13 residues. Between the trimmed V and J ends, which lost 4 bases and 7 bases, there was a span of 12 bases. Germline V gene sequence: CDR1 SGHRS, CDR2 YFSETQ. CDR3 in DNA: TGCGCCAGCAGCACCAGGGATTCTAACACCATATATTTT. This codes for CASSTRDSNTIYF.

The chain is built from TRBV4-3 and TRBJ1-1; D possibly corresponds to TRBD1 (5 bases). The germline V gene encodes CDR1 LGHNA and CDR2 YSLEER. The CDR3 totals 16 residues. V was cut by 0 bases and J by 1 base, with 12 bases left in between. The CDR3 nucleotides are TGCGCCAGCAGCCAAGAACAGTGGGGGGAGAACACTGAAGCTTTCTTT. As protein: CASSQEQWGENTEAFF.

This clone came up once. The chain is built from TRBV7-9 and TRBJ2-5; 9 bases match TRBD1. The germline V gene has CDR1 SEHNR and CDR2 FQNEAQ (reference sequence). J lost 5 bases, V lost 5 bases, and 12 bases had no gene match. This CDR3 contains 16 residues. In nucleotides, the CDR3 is TGTGCCAGCAGCATACTTGGGACAGGGCAATTGGAGACCCAGTACTTC. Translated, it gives CASSILGTGQLETQYF.

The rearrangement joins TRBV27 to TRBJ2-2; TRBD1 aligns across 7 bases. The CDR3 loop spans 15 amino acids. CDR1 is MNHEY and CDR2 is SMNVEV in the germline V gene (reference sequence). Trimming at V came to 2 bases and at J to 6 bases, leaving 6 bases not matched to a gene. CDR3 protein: CASSLRGGLPGELFF. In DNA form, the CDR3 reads TGTGCCAGCAGTTTAAGAGGGGGCCTGCCCGGGGAGCTGTTTTTT.

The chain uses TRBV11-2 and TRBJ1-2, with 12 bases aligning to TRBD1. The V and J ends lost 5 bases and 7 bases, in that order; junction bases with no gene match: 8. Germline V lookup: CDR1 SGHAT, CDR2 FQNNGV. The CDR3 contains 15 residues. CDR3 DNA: TGTGCCAGCAGCCACCGGGACAGGGGGCAAAGTGGCTACACCTTC. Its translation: CASSHRDRGQSGYTF.

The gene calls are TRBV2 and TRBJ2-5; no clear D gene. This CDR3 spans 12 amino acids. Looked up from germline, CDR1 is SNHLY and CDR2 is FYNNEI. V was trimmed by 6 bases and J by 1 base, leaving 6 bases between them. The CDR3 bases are TGTGCCAGCAGAAAGCCCCAAGAGACCCAGTACTTC. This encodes CASRKPQETQYF.